This T cell receptor beta chain emerged from a study of OX40 agonist ivuxolimab in advanced cancers. Study in general: An agonistic human IgG2 monoclonal antibody against OX40 (CD134) was given. Three patients showed partial responses: one hepatocellular carcinoma and two cutaneous melanoma cases. Study outcomes and limitations: Relative to CD4+ cells, CD8+ T cells on average had more expanded clones.

On cycle 4 day 1 and cycle 7 day 1, as well as at baseline, blood was sampled. With respect to this clone: Its antigen is currently unknown.

The method was immunoSEQ multiplex PCR; TCRdb's version includes in-frame clones alone and lacks a portion of them. The sample holds approximately 30,000 clones, roughly 80% seen once. The TCR sequence derives from an adult with an advanced solid tumor such as melanoma, head and neck, liver or kidney cancer. Here the sequenced sample was CD4+ or CD8+ T cells sorted from blood, taken in a trial of the OX40 agonist ivuxolimab.

CDR3 sequence reads: CASSLEGAYTQYF. The CDR3 DNA sequence: TGTGCCAGCAGCCTCGAGGGGGCGTATACGCAGTATTTT. The chain carries TRBV7-9 and TRBJ2-3; 7 bases match TRBD1. V was pared by 5 bases and J by 7 bases, with 6 bases of the junction left unmatched. Germline V gene data show CDR1 as SEHNR and CDR2 as FQNEAQ (reference sequence). The CDR3 is made up of 13 amino acids.